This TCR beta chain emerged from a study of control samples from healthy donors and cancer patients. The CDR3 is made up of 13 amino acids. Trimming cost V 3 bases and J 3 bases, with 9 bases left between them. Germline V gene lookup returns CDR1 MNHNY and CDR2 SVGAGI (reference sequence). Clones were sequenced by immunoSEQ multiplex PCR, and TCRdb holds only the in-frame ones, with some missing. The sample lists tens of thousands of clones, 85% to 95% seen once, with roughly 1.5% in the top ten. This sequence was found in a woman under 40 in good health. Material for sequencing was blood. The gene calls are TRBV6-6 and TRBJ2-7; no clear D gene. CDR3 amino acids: CASSYWGLYEQYF. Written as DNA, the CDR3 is TGTGCCAGCAGTTATTGGGGTCTCTACGAGCAGTACTTC.